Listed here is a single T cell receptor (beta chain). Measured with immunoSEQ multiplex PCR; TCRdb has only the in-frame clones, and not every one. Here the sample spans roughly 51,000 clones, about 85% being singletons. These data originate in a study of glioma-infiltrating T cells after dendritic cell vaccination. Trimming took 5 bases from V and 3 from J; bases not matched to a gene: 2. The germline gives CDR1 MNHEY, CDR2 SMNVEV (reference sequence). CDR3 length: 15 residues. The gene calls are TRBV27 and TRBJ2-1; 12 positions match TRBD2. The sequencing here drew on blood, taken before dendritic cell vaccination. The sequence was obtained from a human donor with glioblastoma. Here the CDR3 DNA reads TGTGCCAGCAGTGAGACTAGCGGGGGCTACAATGAGCAGTTCTTC. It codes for CASSETSGGYNEQFF.